This TCR beta chain was obtained from a study of blood T cell repertoires in COVID-19. Whole-study context: Sites in the United States, Italy and Spain provided acute and convalescent COVID-19 samples. T cells, B-cell-depleted T cells, or PBMCs provided the cDNA or gDNA that served as material.

Patients at the Seattle site were enrolled during active infection and followed longitudinally. Germline V CDR1 and CDR2: MNHEY, SVGAGI. The CDR3 has 13 residues. V lost 8 bases to trimming and J lost 3 bases, with 11 bases between them. Per the original data handling: Estimated nucleated cell counts came from reference gene primer amplification. The method was immunoSEQ multiplex PCR; TCRdb's version includes in-frame clones alone and lacks a portion of them. That table furnishes V, J and clone size, whereas the DNA furnished D and trimming. The sample has about 420,000 clones, roughly 90% seen once; the top ten hold 0.7% to 1%.

This rearrangement joins TRBV6-5 to TRBJ1-5, with D maybe TRBD1 (6 bases). This TCR was sampled from a man in his late teens or twenties with COVID-19, enrolled during active disease. The sample consisted of peripheral blood. The CDR3 coding sequence is TGTGCCAGCCGTACAGGGACCAATCAGCCCCAGCATTTT. Amino acids: CASRTGTNQPQHF.